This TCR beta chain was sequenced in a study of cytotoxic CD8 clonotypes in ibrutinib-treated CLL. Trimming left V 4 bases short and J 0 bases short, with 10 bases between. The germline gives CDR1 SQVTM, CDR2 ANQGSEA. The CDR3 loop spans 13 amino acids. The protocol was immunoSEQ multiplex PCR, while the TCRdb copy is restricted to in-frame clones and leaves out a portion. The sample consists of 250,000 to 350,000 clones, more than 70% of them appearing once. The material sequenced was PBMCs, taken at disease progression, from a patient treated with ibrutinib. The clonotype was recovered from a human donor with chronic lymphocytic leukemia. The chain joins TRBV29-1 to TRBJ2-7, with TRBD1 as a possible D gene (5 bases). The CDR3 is CSVVGPISYEQYF. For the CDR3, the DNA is TGCAGCGTTGTGGGGCCAATCTCCTACGAGCAGTACTTC.